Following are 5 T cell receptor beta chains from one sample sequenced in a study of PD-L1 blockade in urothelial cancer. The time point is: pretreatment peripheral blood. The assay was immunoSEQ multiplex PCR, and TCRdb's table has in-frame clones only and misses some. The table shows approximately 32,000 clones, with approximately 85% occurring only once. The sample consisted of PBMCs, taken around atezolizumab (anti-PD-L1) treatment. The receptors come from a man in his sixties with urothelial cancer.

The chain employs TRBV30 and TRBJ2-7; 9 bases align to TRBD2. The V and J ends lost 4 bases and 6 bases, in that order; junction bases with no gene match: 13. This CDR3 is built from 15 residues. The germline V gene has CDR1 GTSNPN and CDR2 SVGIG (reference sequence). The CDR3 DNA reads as TGTGCCTGGATGTCTAGCGGGGAGATCAGGGGCGAGCAGTACTTC. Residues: CAWMSSGEIRGEQYF.

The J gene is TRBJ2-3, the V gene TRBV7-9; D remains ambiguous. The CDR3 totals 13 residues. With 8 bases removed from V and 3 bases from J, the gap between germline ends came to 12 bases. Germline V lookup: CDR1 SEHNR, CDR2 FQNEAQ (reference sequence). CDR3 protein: CASGPLRTDTQYF. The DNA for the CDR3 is TGTGCCAGCGGGCCTCTCCGGACAGATACGCAGTATTTT.

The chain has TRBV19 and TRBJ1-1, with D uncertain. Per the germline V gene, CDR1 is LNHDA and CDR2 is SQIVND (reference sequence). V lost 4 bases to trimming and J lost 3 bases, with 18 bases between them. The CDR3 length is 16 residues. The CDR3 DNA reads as TGTGCCAGTAGTAATGGGAGGATGGGAGCGGACACTGAAGCTTTCTTT. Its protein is CASSNGRMGADTEAFF.

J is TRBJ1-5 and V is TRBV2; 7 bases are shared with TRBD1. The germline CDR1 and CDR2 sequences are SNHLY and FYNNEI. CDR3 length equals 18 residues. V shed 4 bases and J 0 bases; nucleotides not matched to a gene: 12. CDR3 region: CASSGRQGAIYSNQPQHF. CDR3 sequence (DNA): TGTGCCAGCAGTGGGCGACAGGGCGCAATCTATAGCAATCAGCCCCAGCATTTT.

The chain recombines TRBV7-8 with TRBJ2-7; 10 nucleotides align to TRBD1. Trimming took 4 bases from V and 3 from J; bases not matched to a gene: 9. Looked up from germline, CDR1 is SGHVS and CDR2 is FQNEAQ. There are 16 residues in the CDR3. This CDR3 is CASSSELGTGDYEQYF. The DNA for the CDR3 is TGTGCCAGCAGCTCGGAATTGGGGACAGGGGACTACGAGCAGTACTTC.